Below, 10 T cell receptor beta chains from the same sample are listed, as sequenced in a study of blood T cell repertoires in COVID-19. Produced via immunoSEQ multiplex PCR; TCRdb's table is partial and in-frame only. The sample lists more than 200,000 clones; nearly 90% were seen once. Sequencing used PBMCs or T cells enriched from blood (not recorded which). These receptors originate from a woman younger than 45 with acute COVID-19.

For the CDR3, the DNA is TGTGCCAGCCGGGGGGTTCCTGGAAACACCATATATTTT. It yields the protein CASRGVPGNTIYF. J is TRBJ1-3 and V is TRBV5-5, with a weak D call TRBD1 (5 bases). Germline loops: CDR1 SGHKS, CDR2 YYEKEE (reference sequence). This CDR3 has 13 residues. V was shortened by 7 bases and J by 2 bases, with 10 bases between the two germline ends.

V usage is TRBV13 and J usage is TRBJ2-2; TRBD1 aligns across 9 bases. V lost 5 bases, J lost 3 bases, and 19 bases stayed unmatched. The CDR3 is 20 residues long. Germline V gene sequence: CDR1 PRHDT, CDR2 FYEKMQ (reference sequence). Here the CDR3 DNA reads TGTGCCAGCAGCCGCGGGACAGGGAAGTTTGCGGGGGAAGACACCGGGGAGCTGTTTTTT. Protein sequence: CASSRGTGKFAGEDTGELFF.

The gene calls are TRBV7-2 and TRBJ1-4; D may be TRBD1 (6 bases). Deletions cut 4 bases from V and 6 bases from J, with 18 bases between. Germline V lookup: CDR1 SGHTA, CDR2 FQGNSA. CDR3 size: 16 residues. The CDR3, as DNA: TGTGCCAGCAGCTATACCACAGGGAGTCTAGATGAAAAACTGTTTTTT. Translating it yields CASSYTTGSLDEKLFF.

The CDR3 sequence is CASSRDRDEKLFF. In DNA form, the CDR3 reads TGTGCCAGTAGTAGGGACAGGGACGAAAAACTGTTTTTT. The chain uses TRBV19 and TRBJ1-4; 9 bases are shared with TRBD1. This CDR3 is built from 13 residues. V lost 4 bases, J lost 8 bases, and 2 bases stayed unmatched. Germline V lookup: CDR1 LNHDA, CDR2 SQIVND (reference sequence).

The chain recombines TRBV5-1 with TRBJ2-1, with D tentatively TRBD2 (6 bases). The CDR3 contains 17 residues. The V gene lost 3 bases and the J gene lost 0 bases, with 16 bases spanning the gap. Looked up from germline, CDR1 is SGHRS and CDR2 is YFSETQ. This CDR3 is CASSSTLRDSSYNEQFF. The CDR3 DNA reads TGCGCCAGCAGCTCGACCTTACGGGACTCCTCCTACAATGAGCAGTTCTTC.

This chain connects TRBV7-9 to TRBJ1-1, with 9 nucleotides matching TRBD1. The V and J ends lost 5 bases and 4 bases, in that order; junction bases with no gene match: 11. The CDR3 contains 16 residues. CDR1 is SEHNR, CDR2 FQNEAQ, per germline (reference sequence). The CDR3 DNA is TGTGCCAGCAGCCCCTCTATTACAGGGGGCGGCACTGAAGCTTTCTTT. This codes for CASSPSITGGGTEAFF.

This clone occurred a few times. The rearrangement uses TRBV18 and TRBJ2-2; 9 positions agree with TRBD1. V gave up 8 bases and J gave up 0 bases; unmatched junction bases: 7. Germline values: CDR1 KGHSH, CDR2 LQKENI. The CDR3 covers 16 residues. CDR3 region: CASPGTGYPNTGELFF. In DNA, the CDR3 is TGTGCCAGCCCCGGGACAGGGTACCCGAACACCGGGGAGCTGTTTTTT.

V is TRBV10-3 and J is TRBJ1-3; possibly TRBD1 for D (6 bases). Trimming shortened V by 6 bases and J by 0 bases, and 12 bases separated the two germline ends. The CDR3 extends over 15 amino acids. Germline V gene data show CDR1 as ENHRY and CDR2 as SYGVKD. DNA of the CDR3: TGTGCCATCAGGAAGGACAGCAGCTCTGGAAACACCATATATTTT. Encoded protein: CAIRKDSSSGNTIYF.

The chain links TRBV2 to TRBJ1-5, with D hard to call. The CDR3 sequence is 12 residues long. The V gene's germline CDR1 is SNHLY and CDR2 FYNNEI. The V end was cut by 7 bases, the J end by 0 bases, with 4 bases between. The CDR3 reads CASTDSNQPQHF. CDR3 in DNA: TGTGCCAGCACAGATAGCAATCAGCCCCAGCATTTT.

V and J are TRBV30 and TRBJ2-7; TRBD2 matches 7 bases. Trimming cost V 1 base and J 5 bases; bases outside gene matches: 11. There are 15 residues in the CDR3. Germline values: CDR1 GTSNPN, CDR2 SVGIG (reference sequence). Here the CDR3 reads CAWSDRRGGSHEQYF. Here the CDR3 DNA reads TGTGCCTGGAGTGATAGGCGGGGAGGGTCCCACGAGCAGTACTTC. Looking up the rest from reference TRBV30 and TRBJ2-7 gives the full variable domain: SQTIHQWPATLVQPVGSPLSLECTVEGTSNPNLYWYRQAAGRGLQLLFYSVGIGQISSEVPQNLSASRPQDRQFILSSKKLLLSDSGFYLCAWSDRRGGSHEQYFGPGTRLTVT.